The present T cell receptor (beta chain) was sequenced within a study of blood T cell repertoires in COVID-19. Study information: Nucleic acid was either cDNA or gDNA, and it came from T cells, B-cell-depleted T cells, or PBMCs.

This CDR3 has 13 amino acids. Germline CDR1 MNHEY, CDR2 SVGAGI. Unmatched junction bases numbered 5, after V lost 8 bases and J lost 7 bases. TCRdb's table, derived via immunoSEQ multiplex PCR, lists solely in-frame clones and lacks some. The table has some 290,000 clones, roughly 90% seen once. The receptor's source is a woman in her thirties with COVID-19, enrolled during active disease. Material for sequencing was peripheral blood. The chain couples TRBV6-5 to TRBJ1-2; TRBD1 agrees at 12 bases. The CDR3 region has the DNA TGTGCCAGCGGGGACAGGGGGCTGGCTGGCTACACCTTC. It yields the protein CASGDRGLAGYTF.